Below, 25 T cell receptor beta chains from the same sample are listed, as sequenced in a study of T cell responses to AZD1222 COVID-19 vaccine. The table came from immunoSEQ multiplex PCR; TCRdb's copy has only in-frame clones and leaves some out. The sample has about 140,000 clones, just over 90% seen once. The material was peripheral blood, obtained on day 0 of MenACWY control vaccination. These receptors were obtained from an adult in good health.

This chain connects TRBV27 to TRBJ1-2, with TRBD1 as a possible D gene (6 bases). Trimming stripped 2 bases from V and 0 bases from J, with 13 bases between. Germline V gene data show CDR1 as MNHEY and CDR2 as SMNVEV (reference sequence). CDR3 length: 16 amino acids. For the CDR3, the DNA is TGTGCCAGCAGTTTACGGAAGGACAGTACTAACTATGGCTACACCTTC. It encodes CASSLRKDSTNYGYTF.

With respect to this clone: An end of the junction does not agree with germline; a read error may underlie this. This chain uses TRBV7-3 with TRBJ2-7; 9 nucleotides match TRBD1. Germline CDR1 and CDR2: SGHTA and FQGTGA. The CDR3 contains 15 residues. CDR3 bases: TGTGCCAGCAGCTTATTGGGGACAGGGTCCTCCGAGCAGTACTTC. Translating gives CASSLLGTGSSEQYF. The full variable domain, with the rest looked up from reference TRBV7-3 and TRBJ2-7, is GAGVSQTPSNKVTEKGKYVELRCDPISGHTALYWYRQSLGQGPEFLIYFQGTGAADDSGLPNDRFFAVRPEGSVSTLKIQRTERGDSAVYLCASSLLGTGSSEQYFGPGTRLTVT.

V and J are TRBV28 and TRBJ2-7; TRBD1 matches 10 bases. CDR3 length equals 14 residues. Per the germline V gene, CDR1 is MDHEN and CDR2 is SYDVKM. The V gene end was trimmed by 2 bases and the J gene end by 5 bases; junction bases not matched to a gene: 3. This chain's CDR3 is CASSLVGTGDEQYF. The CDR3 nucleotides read TGTGCCAGCAGTTTAGTTGGGACAGGGGACGAGCAGTACTTC.

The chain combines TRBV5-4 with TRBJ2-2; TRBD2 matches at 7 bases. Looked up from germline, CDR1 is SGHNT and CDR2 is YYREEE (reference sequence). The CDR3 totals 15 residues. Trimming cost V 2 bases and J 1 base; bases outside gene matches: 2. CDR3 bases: TGTGCCAGCAGCTTACCTAGCGGGAACACCGGGGAGCTGTTTTTT. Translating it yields CASSLPSGNTGELFF. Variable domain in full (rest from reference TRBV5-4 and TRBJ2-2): ETGVTQSPTHLIKTRGQQVTLRCSSQSGHNTVSWYQQALGQGPQFIFQYYREEENGRGNFPPRFSGLQFPNYSSELNVNALELDDSALYLCASSLPSGNTGELFFGEGSRLTVL.

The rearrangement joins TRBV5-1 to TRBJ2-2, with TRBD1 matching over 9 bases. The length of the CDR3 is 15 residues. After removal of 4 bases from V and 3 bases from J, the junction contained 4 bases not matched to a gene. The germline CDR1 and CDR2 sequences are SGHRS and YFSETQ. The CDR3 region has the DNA TGCGCCAGCAGCCGGGACAGGGTGGACACCGGGGAGCTGTTTTTT. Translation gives CASSRDRVDTGELFF.

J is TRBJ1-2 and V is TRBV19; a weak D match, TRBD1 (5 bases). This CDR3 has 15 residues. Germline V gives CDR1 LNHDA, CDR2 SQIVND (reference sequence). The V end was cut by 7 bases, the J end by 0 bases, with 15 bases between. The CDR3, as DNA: TGTGCCAGTACCTATGAGGGGCGGCCTAACTATGGCTACACCTTC. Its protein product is CASTYEGRPNYGYTF.

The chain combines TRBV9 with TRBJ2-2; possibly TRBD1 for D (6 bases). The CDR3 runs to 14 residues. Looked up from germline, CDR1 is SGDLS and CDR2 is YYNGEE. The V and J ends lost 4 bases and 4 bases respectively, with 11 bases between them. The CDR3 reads CASSPGQFTGELFF. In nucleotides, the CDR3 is TGTGCCAGCAGCCCCGGACAGTTCACCGGGGAGCTGTTTTTT.

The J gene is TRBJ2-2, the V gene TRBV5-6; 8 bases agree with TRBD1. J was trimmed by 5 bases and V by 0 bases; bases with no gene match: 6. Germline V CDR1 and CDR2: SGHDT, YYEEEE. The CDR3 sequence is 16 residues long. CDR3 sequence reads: CASSLGQGAWTGELFF. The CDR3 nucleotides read TGTGCCAGCAGCTTGGGTCAGGGGGCCTGGACCGGGGAGCTGTTTTTT.

The DNA for the CDR3 is TGCGCCAGCAGCCAAGACGTGGAAGGAGGGGCCTACAATGAGCAGTTCTTC. Its translation is CASSQDVEGGAYNEQFF. The genes are TRBV4-3 and TRBJ2-1; perhaps TRBD2 as D (6 bases). Trimming left V 0 bases short and J 2 bases short, with 14 bases between. The CDR3 is 17 residues long. The germline gives CDR1 LGHNA, CDR2 YSLEER.

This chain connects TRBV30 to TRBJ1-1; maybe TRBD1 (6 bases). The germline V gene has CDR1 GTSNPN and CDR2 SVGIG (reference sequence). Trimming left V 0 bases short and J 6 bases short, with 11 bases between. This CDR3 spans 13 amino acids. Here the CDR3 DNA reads TGTGCCTGGAGTGTACAGGGAGTCCCTGAAGCTTTCTTT. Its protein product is CAWSVQGVPEAFF.

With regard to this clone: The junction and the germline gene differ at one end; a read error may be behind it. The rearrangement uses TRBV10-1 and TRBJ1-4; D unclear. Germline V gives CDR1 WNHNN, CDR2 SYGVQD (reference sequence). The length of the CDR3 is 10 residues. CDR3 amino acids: CASTKEKLFF. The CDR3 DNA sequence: TGCGCCAGCACTAAGGAAAAACTGTTTTTT.

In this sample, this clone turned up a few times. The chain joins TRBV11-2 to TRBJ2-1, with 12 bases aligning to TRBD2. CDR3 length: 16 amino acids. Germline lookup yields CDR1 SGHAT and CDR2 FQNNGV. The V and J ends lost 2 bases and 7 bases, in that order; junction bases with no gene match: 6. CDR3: CASSLLAGGMVNEQFF. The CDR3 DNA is TGTGCCAGCAGCTTACTAGCGGGGGGGATGGTTAATGAGCAGTTCTTC.

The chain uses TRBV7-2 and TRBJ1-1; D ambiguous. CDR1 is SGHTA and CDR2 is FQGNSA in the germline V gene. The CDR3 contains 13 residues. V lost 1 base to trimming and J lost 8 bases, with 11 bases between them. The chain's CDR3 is CASSLDREQEAFF. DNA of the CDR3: TGTGCCAGCAGCTTAGATCGTGAGCAGGAAGCTTTCTTT.

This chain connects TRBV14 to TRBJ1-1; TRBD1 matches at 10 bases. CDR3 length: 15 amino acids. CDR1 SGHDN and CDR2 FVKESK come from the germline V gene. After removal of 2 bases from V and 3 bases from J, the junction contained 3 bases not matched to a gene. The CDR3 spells CASSQWGTGDTEAFF. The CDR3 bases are TGTGCCAGCAGCCAATGGGGGACAGGGGACACTGAAGCTTTCTTT.

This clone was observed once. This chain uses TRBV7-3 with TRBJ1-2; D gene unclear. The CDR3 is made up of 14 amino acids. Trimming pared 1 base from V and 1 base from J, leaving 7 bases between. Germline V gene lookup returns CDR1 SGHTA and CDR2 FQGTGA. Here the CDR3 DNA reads TGTGCCAGCAGCTTAAATCCTGTTAACTATGGCTACACCTTC. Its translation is CASSLNPVNYGYTF.

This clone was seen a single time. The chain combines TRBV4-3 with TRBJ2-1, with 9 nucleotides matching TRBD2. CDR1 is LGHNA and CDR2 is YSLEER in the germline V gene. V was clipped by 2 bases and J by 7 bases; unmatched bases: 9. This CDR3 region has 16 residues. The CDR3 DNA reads TGCGCCAGCAGCCAACTAGCGGGGTCGGGACCTAATGAGCAGTTCTTC. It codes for CASSQLAGSGPNEQFF.

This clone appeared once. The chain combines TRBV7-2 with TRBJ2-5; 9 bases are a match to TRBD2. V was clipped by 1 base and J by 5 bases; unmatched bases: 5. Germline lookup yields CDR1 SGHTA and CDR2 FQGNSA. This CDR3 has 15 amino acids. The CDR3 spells CASSLGTSVGETQYF. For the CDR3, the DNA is TGTGCCAGCAGCTTAGGGACTAGCGTAGGGGAGACCCAGTACTTC.

The CDR3 coding sequence is TGTGCCAGTAGTATAGCTGAATCCGGCAGGGGCGCAGATACGCAGTATTTT. Translated, it gives CASSIAESGRGADTQYF. The rearrangement links TRBV19 to TRBJ2-3; maybe TRBD1 (6 bases). The CDR3 covers 17 residues. The germline V and J ends were trimmed by 1 base and 4 bases, with 18 bases remaining between them. Germline V gene data show CDR1 as LNHDA and CDR2 as SQIVND (reference sequence).

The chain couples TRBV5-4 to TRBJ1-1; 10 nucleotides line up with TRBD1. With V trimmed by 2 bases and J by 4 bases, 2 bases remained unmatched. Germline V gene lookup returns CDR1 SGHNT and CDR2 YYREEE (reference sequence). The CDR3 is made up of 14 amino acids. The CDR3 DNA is TGTGCCAGCAGCTTCGGGACAGGGGTCACTGAAGCTTTCTTT. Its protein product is CASSFGTGVTEAFF.

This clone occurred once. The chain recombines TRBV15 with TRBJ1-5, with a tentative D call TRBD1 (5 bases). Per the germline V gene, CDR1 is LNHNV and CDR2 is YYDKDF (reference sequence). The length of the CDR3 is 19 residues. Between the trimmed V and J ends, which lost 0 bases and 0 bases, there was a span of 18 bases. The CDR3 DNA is TGTGCCACCAGCAGAGATATGGGGAAATGGGGGAATAGCAATCAGCCCCAGCATTTT. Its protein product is CATSRDMGKWGNSNQPQHF.

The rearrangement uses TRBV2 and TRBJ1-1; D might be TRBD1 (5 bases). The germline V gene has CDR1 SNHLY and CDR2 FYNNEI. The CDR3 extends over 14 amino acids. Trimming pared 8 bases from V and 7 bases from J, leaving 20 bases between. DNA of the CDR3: TGTGCCAGCCGGGACTCCTGGACTAAGATTGAAGCTTTCTTT. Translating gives CASRDSWTKIEAFF.

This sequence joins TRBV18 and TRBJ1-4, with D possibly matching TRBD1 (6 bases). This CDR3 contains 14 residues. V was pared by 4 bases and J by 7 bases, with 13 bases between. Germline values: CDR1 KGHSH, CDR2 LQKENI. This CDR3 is CASSRAGDGEKLFF. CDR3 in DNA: TGTGCCAGCTCACGTGCAGGGGACGGTGAAAAACTGTTTTTT. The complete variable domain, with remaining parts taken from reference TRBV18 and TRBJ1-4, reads NAGVMQNPRHLVRRRGQEARLRCSPMKGHSHVYWYRQLPEEGLKFMVYLQKENIIDESGMPKERFSAEFPKEGPSILRIQQVVRGDSAAYFCASSRAGDGEKLFFGSGTQLSVL.

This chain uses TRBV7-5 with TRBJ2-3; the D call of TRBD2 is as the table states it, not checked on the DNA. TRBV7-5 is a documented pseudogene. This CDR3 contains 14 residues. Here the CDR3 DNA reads TGTGTCAGACAATACGGCGGGAACACAGATACGCAGTATTTT. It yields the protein CVRQYGGNTDTQYF.

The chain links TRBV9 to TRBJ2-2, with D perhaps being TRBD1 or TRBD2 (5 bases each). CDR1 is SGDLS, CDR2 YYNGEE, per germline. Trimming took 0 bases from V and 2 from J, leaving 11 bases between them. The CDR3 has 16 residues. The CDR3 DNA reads TGTGCCAGCAGCGTAGGGCAGGGACCTAACACCGGGGAGCTGTTTTTT. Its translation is CASSVGQGPNTGELFF.

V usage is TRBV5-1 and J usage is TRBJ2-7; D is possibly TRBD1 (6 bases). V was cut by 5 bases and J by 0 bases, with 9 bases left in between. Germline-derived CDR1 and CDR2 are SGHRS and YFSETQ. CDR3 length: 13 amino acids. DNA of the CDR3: TGCGCCAGCAGATGGGACACCTCCTACGAGCAGTACTTC. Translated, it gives CASRWDTSYEQYF.